This T cell receptor beta chain was retrieved from a study of cytomegalovirus exposure and HLA in healthy donors. The study's findings and limits: TCR beta chains numbering roughly 150 were designated cytomegalovirus-associated.

Primers for the PCR totalled 60 Vbeta and 13 Jbeta. Generated by immunoSEQ multiplex PCR, the TCRdb table keeps only in-frame clones and is missing some. The sample carries more than 95,000 clones, more than 70% recorded once. In germline, CDR1 is SGHTA, CDR2 FQGTGA. The V and J ends lost 5 bases and 0 bases, in that order; junction bases with no gene match: 7. The CDR3 is 17 amino acids. Only a few counts were recorded for this clone. The antigen is undetermined. Sequenced material: PBMCs. The V gene is TRBV7-3, the J gene TRBJ2-1; 10 bases match TRBD2. The sequence came from a man aged 25 to 40 in good health and CMV-seronegative. The CDR3 sequence: CASSRISGGSSYNEQFF. CDR3 bases: TGTGCCAGCAGCCGTATTAGCGGGGGGAGCTCCTACAATGAGCAGTTCTTC. Combining the CDR3 with reference TRBV7-3 and TRBJ2-1 gives the whole variable domain GAGVSQTPSNKVTEKGKYVELRCDPISGHTALYWYRQSLGQGPEFLIYFQGTGAADDSGLPNDRFFAVRPEGSVSTLKIQRTERGDSAVYLCASSRISGGSSYNEQFFGPGTRLTVL.